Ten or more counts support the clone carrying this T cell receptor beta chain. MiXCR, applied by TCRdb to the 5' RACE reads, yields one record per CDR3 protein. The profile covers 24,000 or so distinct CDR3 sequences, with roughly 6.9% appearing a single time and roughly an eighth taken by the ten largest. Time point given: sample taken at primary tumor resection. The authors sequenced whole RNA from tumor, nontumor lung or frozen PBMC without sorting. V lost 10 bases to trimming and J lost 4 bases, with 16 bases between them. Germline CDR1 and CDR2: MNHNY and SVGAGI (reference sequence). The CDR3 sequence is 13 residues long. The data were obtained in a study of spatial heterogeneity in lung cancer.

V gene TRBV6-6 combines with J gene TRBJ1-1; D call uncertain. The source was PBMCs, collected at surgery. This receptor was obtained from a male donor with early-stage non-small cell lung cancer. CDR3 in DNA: TGTGCCACCAAACCGACGGAAGCCACTGAAGCTTTCTTT. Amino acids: CATKPTEATEAFF.